This entry concerns a single T cell receptor (beta chain). The data stem from a study of graft-versus-host responses after intestinal transplantation. For the study at large: Recipients across the board were started on anti-thymocyte globulin induction, then kept on tacrolimus and steroids for approximately three years.

Assay: immunoSEQ multiplex PCR; the TCRdb copy retains only in-frame clones and omits some. Here the sample spans 10,000 or so clones, roughly 29% being singletons. The study plated some 200,000 CFSE-labeled responders with some 200,000 irradiated, violet-dye-labeled stimulators. Proliferating CFSE-low CD3+CD4+ and CD3+CD8+ responders were sorted after the reaction. This CDR3 has 13 residues. Germline CDR1 reads MGHRA; CDR2 reads YSYEKL. Notes on the study in general: GvH clonotypes were identified within recipient marrow, with a subset emerging first in ileum or blood.

The chain recombines TRBV4-1 with TRBJ2-5, with 7 bases lining up with TRBD2. The DNA end is a closer match to TRBJ2-7, so the J assignment may be wrong. The TCR comes from a human patient who received an intestinal transplant. Source: alloreactive CD4+ T cells from a mixed lymphocyte reaction culture, taken before intestinal transplant. The subset was: CFSE-low proliferating T cells sorted from approximately 6-day pre-transplant mixed lymphocyte reaction (GvH or HvG direction). In DNA form, the CDR3 reads TGCGCCAGCAGCTTCGGACTAGCCTACGAGCAGTACTTC. Residues: CASSFGLAYEQYF.